A single T cell receptor (beta chain) is shown here with its context. The CDR3 runs to 16 residues. Germline V gene sequence: CDR1 PRHDT, CDR2 FYEKMQ (reference sequence). Unmatched junction bases numbered 7, after V lost 5 bases and J lost 2 bases. This entry comes from a study of cytomegalovirus exposure and HLA in healthy donors. PCR amplification relied on 60 Vbeta primers (plus 13 Jbeta primers). Using immunoSEQ multiplex PCR, the repertoire was profiled, and TCRdb retains in-frame clones only, with some absent. The data show roughly 99,000 clones, with over 75% seen just once and 2% to 2.5% held by the top ten.

The sequencing sample was made of PBMCs. The sequence derives from a man aged 25 to 40 in good health and CMV-seronegative. The chain joins TRBV13 to TRBJ2-5, with TRBD2 matching 11 bases. CDR3 sequence reads: CASSIKTSGTQETQYF. The CDR3 DNA follows: TGTGCCAGCAGCATAAAGACTAGCGGGACACAAGAGACCCAGTACTTC.